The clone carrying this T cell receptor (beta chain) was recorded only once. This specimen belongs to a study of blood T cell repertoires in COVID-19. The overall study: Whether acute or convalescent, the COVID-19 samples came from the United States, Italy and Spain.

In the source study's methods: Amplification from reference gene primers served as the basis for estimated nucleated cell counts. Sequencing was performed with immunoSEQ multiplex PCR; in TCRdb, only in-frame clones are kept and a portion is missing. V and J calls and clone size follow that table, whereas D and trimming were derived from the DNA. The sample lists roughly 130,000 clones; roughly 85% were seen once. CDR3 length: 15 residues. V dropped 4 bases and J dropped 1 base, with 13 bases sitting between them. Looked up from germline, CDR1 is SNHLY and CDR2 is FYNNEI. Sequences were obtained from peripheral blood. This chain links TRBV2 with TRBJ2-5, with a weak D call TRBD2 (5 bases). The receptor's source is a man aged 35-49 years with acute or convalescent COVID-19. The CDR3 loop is CASSGRLGSQETQYF. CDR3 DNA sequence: TGTGCCAGCAGTGGGAGGCTGGGAAGCCAAGAGACCCAGTACTTC. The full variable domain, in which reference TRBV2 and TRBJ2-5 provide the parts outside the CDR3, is EPEVTQTPSHQVTQMGQEVILRCVPISNHLYFYWYRQILGQKVEFLVSFYNNEISEKSEIFDDQFSVERPDGSNFTLKIRSTKLEDSAMYFCASSGRLGSQETQYFGPGTRLLVL.